This T cell receptor (beta chain) stems from a study of cytomegalovirus exposure and HLA in healthy donors. The study's findings and limits: Later, an analysis found that TCR clusters from the first cohort tended to co-occur in the 120 or so validation repertoires. Specific recognition of CMV antigens was confirmed in vitro for three chains (all CMV-associated). The authors enumerated over 150 TCR beta chains as linked to cytomegalovirus.

Produced via immunoSEQ multiplex PCR; TCRdb's table is partial and in-frame only. The data contain some 170,000 clones, 86% of them singletons. The donors were part of the validation cohort, which consisted of some 120 subjects and was separate from the first cohort of hundreds of subjects. As regards this clone: What it binds is unknown.

This TCR came from a man aged 18-30 years in good health and CMV-seropositive. Sequenced input: PBMCs.

The CDR3 nucleotides are TGTGCCAGCAGCTTAGCAACAGGGGGATCGGGTGAGCAGTTCTTC. As protein: CASSLATGGSGEQFF. This chain links TRBV11-1 with TRBJ2-1, with 8 bases matching TRBD1. The trim removed 0 bases at V and 9 bases at J, leaving 7 bases unmatched. The CDR3 is 15 residues long. The germline CDR1 and CDR2 sequences are SGHAT and FQDESV (reference sequence).